The entry below describes one T cell receptor beta chain. Its antigen is still unknown. Generated by immunoSEQ multiplex PCR, the TCRdb table keeps only in-frame clones and is missing some. In the table there are under 300,000 clones, 65% to 90% of which are singletons. This specimen comes from a study of cytomegalovirus exposure and HLA in healthy donors. Overall study findings and caveats: There were 164 TCR beta chains listed as cytomegalovirus-associated.

In germline, CDR1 is SGHRS, CDR2 YFSETQ. The CDR3 totals 14 residues. V lost 3 bases to trimming and J lost 8 bases, with 12 bases between them. The chain has TRBV5-1 and TRBJ1-6; no clear D gene. The receptor was derived from a woman between 18 and 29 years old in good health and CMV-seronegative. The sequencing input was PBMCs. The CDR3 DNA sequence: TGCGCCAGCAGCTCACGGGGTCAGGATTCACCCCTCCACTTT. It yields the protein CASSSRGQDSPLHF.